Below, 24 T cell receptor beta chains from the same sample are listed, as sequenced in a study of early T cells in non-severe SARS-CoV-2 infection. In TCRdb, the 5' RACE reads were re-called with MiXCR into one record per CDR3 protein. The data contain roughly 51,000 distinct CDR3 sequences, approximately 6% of them singletons. The source material was whole blood. The receptors shown here come from an adult who was a healthcare worker with PCR-confirmed SARS-CoV-2 infection or an uninfected control (not recorded which).

This clonotype was found many times. CDR3 region: CASSRSQEINYGYTF. The CDR3 DNA is TGTGCCAGCAGTCGATCTCAGGAAATTAACTATGGCTACACCTTC. The chain couples TRBV6-2 or TRBV6-3 to TRBJ1-2; D unresolved. The V gene's germline CDR1 is MNHEY and CDR2 SVGEGT. Between the trimmed V and J ends, which lost 5 bases and 1 base, there was a span of 14 bases. The CDR3 sequence is 15 residues long.

This clonotype occurred a few times. V usage is TRBV19 and J usage is TRBJ2-3; 11 bases align to TRBD2. The germline CDR1 and CDR2 sequences are LNHDA and SQIVND (reference sequence). Unmatched junction bases numbered 5, after V lost 4 bases and J lost 2 bases. This CDR3 has 16 residues. The chain's CDR3 is CASSTTSGGHTDTQYF. In DNA, the CDR3 is TGTGCCAGTAGTACTACTAGCGGGGGACACACAGATACGCAGTATTTT.

This clonotype was counted at least ten times. V is TRBV6-1 and J is TRBJ2-1; 10 bases align to TRBD2. The CDR3 runs 17 residues. V dropped 1 base and J dropped 12; count of bases not matched to a gene: 15. The V gene's germline CDR1 is MNHNS and CDR2 SASEGT. The CDR3, as DNA: TGTGCCAGCAGTGAAGTACTCAGCGGGGGGGCAAAAGGGCGGCAGTTCTTC. Its protein product is CASSEVLSGGAKGRQFF.

There are many counts of this clonotype. The CDR3 coding sequence is TGCGCCAGCAGGTCGGGGTTATCATCCTACGAGCAGTACTTC. Translating gives CASRSGLSSYEQYF. V gene TRBV5-1 combines with J gene TRBJ2-7, with D maybe TRBD2 (5 bases). Germline V CDR1 and CDR2: SGHRS, YFSETQ. V lost 5 bases and J 1 base, leaving 13 bases between the germline ends. This CDR3 region has 14 residues. Using reference TRBV5-1 and TRBJ2-7 for the parts outside the CDR3, the full variable domain is KAGVTQTPRYLIKTRGQQVTLSCSPISGHRSVSWYQQTPGQGLQFLFEYFSETQRNKGNFPGRFSGRQFSNSRSEMNVSTLELGDSALYLCASRSGLSSYEQYFGPGTRLTVT.

This clonotype was counted at least ten times. The chain combines TRBV12-3 or TRBV12-4 with TRBJ2-2; D uncertain. V was shortened by 6 bases and J by 0 bases, with 8 bases between the two germline ends. The CDR3 spans 14 residues. CDR3 DNA: TGTGCCAGCAGGCCCAAATCGAACACCGGGGAGCTGTTTTTT. Translated: CASRPKSNTGELFF.

The chain couples TRBV5-1 to TRBJ2-5; D remains ambiguous. V was shortened by 1 base and J by 4 bases, with 8 bases between the two germline ends. Germline values: CDR1 SGHRS, CDR2 YFSETQ. There are 13 residues in the CDR3. The CDR3 sequence is CASSLSPGETQYF. CDR3 nucleotide sequence: TGCGCCAGCAGCTTGTCCCCGGGAGAGACCCAGTACTTC.

The chain employs TRBV20-1 and TRBJ2-1; 8 bases are shared with TRBD2. There are 13 residues in the CDR3. Looked up from germline, CDR1 is DFQATT and CDR2 is SNEGSKA (reference sequence). V lost 3 bases to trimming and J lost 10 bases; unmatched junction nucleotides: 8. DNA of the CDR3: TGCAGTGCTAGCGGGGGGGCCCTCTTCGAGCAGTTCTTC. Residues: CSASGGALFEQFF.

This clonotype occurred many times. The genes are TRBV20-1 and TRBJ2-7; D gene unclear. CDR3 length: 15 amino acids. V dropped 5 bases and J dropped 3 bases, with 20 bases sitting between them. In germline, CDR1 is DFQATT, CDR2 SNEGSKA (reference sequence). CDR3 in DNA: TGCAGTGCTCTCGATAACGGCTCGTGGGACTACGAGCAGTACTTC. Translated: CSALDNGSWDYEQYF.

The chain is built from TRBV20-1 and TRBJ2-1, with a weak D call TRBD1 (5 bases). This CDR3 spans 15 amino acids. Germline V gene lookup returns CDR1 DFQATT and CDR2 SNEGSKA (reference sequence). Trimming removed 6 bases at V and 4 bases at J, with 19 bases between. The CDR3 is CSASRTRGSYNEQFF. CDR3 sequence (DNA): TGCAGTGCAAGTAGGACACGAGGAAGTTACAATGAGCAGTTCTTC.

Relative to its sample, this clonotype is medium-sized. This chain joins TRBV20-1 and TRBJ2-5, with 9 bases that match TRBD1. Germline loops: CDR1 DFQATT, CDR2 SNEGSKA (reference sequence). The CDR3 runs to 14 residues. The junction had 7 bases not matched to a gene; V was cut back by 3 bases and J by 5 bases. CDR3 loop: CSARGTGQRETQYF. CDR3 nucleotides: TGCAGTGCTAGGGGGACAGGGCAGAGGGAGACCCAGTACTTC.

This clonotype was recorded at least ten times. The chain uses TRBV10-3 and TRBJ1-5; D not resolved. This CDR3 has 12 residues. Germline CDR1 is ENHRY and CDR2 is SYGVKD. The ends were cut back, 10 bases at V and 4 bases at J, with 11 bases in the middle. The CDR3 sequence: CASGQLNQPQHF. CDR3 DNA: TGTGCCAGCGGGCAGCTTAATCAGCCCCAGCATTTT.

This clonotype was seen repeatedly, ten times or more. The chain has TRBV19 and TRBJ2-6; 9 bases fit TRBD1. Germline CDR1 LNHDA, CDR2 SQIVND (reference sequence). The CDR3 runs to 19 residues. V trimming: 3 bases; J trimming: 0 bases; junction bases outside the gene matches: 9. The chain's CDR3 is CASSISGTGLSSGANVLTF. The CDR3 bases are TGTGCCAGTAGTATCTCCGGGACAGGGCTAAGCTCTGGGGCCAACGTCCTGACTTTC.

In its sample, this clonotype was seen many times. This chain joins TRBV7-2 and TRBJ2-3, with 7 bases that match TRBD1. Germline CDR1 SGHTA, CDR2 FQGNSA. This CDR3 is 14 amino acids long. J lost 2 bases, V lost 6 bases, and 5 bases had no gene match. This chain's CDR3 is CASSTGDTTDTQYF. CDR3 DNA: TGTGCCAGCAGTACAGGGGACACCACAGATACGCAGTATTTT.

This clonotype was seen many times. This chain links TRBV20-1 with TRBJ2-3; 11 bases line up with TRBD2. Germline loops: CDR1 DFQATT, CDR2 SNEGSKA (reference sequence). This CDR3 region has 16 residues. J gave up 2 bases and V 6 bases, and 10 bases lay outside the gene matches. The CDR3 nucleotides read TGCAGTGCCGAGGGACTAGCGGTTTCTCTCACAGATACGCAGTATTTT. Translation gives CSAEGLAVSLTDTQYF.

This clonotype was seen many times. The CDR3 loop reads CASSLSGYDSPLHF. The CDR3 DNA reads as TGTGCCAGCAGTTTATCAGGGTACGATTCACCCCTCCACTTT. V gene TRBV28 combines with J gene TRBJ1-6; maybe TRBD1 (5 bases). Per the germline V gene, CDR1 is MDHEN and CDR2 is SYDVKM. CDR3 size: 14 residues. V was trimmed by 1 base and J by 8 bases, leaving 9 bases between them.

This clonotype came up many times. The chain carries TRBV20-1 and TRBJ2-7; perhaps TRBD1 as D (6 bases). The CDR3 is 16 residues long. Trimming left V 1 base short and J 0 bases short, with 16 bases between. The V gene's germline CDR1 is DFQATT and CDR2 SNEGSKA (reference sequence). The CDR3 spells CSARVGRGWNSYEQYF. The CDR3 DNA reads TGCAGTGCTAGAGTGGGCAGGGGATGGAACTCCTACGAGCAGTACTTC.

V and J are TRBV12-3 or TRBV12-4 and TRBJ1-6, with TRBD1 matching 7 bases. V lost 5 bases to trimming and J lost 5 bases; unmatched junction nucleotides: 9. This CDR3 contains 16 residues. The CDR3 is CASSPSGQLNNSPLHF. The CDR3 nucleotides read TGTGCCAGCAGTCCCTCGGGACAGTTAAATAATTCACCCCTCCACTTT.

The chain recombines TRBV4-2 with TRBJ2-7; D perhaps matches TRBD2 (5 bases). Deletions cut 0 bases from V and 2 bases from J, with 8 bases between. The CDR3 has 14 amino acids. Germline CDR1 and CDR2: LGHNA and YNFKEQ. The CDR3 spells CASSQDAGTYEQYF. The CDR3 coding sequence is TGTGCCAGCAGCCAAGATGCGGGCACCTACGAGCAGTACTTC.

This clonotype appeared a few times. CDR3 amino acids: CASTPKGRVEQYF. CDR3 DNA sequence: TGTGCCAGCACTCCCAAGGGCAGGGTCGAGCAGTACTTC. This chain uses TRBV6-1 with TRBJ2-7; perhaps TRBD1 as D (5 bases). Trimming removed 7 bases from V and 6 bases from J, with 16 bases in between. Germline V CDR1 and CDR2: MNHNS, SASEGT. The CDR3 spans 13 residues.

This clonotype was counted many times. The chain has TRBV12-3 or TRBV12-4 and TRBJ2-1; 11 nucleotides match TRBD2. J was trimmed by 7 bases and V by 3 bases; bases with no gene match: 11. The CDR3 consists of 17 residues. CDR3 in amino acids: CASSFTSGTSGKNEQFF. The CDR3 DNA reads TGTGCCAGCAGTTTCACCTCAGGGACTAGCGGCAAAAATGAGCAGTTCTTC.

This clonotype was seen at least ten times. The V and J genes are TRBV12-3 or TRBV12-4 and TRBJ2-3; 9 bases align to TRBD1. The CDR3 sequence is 16 residues long. The junction had 4 bases not matched to a gene; V was cut back by 2 bases and J by 1 base. The CDR3: CASSLMRDRGTDTQYF. As DNA, the CDR3 is TGTGCCAGCAGTTTAATGCGGGACAGGGGCACAGATACGCAGTATTTT.

The V call is TRBV12-3 or TRBV12-4, the J call TRBJ2-7; 7 bases are shared with TRBD1. The CDR3 runs 14 residues. The J segment lost 1 base and the V segment lost 7 bases, leaving 7 bases of the junction unmatched. This CDR3 reads CASTRQGISYEQYF. The CDR3 nucleotides read TGTGCCAGCACCAGACAGGGTATTTCCTACGAGCAGTACTTC.

This clonotype was counted ten times or more. The gene calls are TRBV6-5 and TRBJ1-5, with 8 nucleotides matching TRBD1. Trimming cost V 5 bases and J 0 bases; bases outside gene matches: 12. Germline V gene data show CDR1 as MNHEY and CDR2 as SVGAGI. CDR3 length equals 18 residues. The CDR3 DNA follows: TGTGCCAGCAGTCACACGGGACCGACAGGGGTTAGCAATCAGCCCCAGCATTTT. Its protein is CASSHTGPTGVSNQPQHF.

This clonotype appeared a few times. In DNA form, the CDR3 reads TGTGCCAGCAGTGCCCGCGGGGGTTCGAACACCGGGGAGCTGTTTTTT. This gives the protein CASSARGGSNTGELFF. V is TRBV25-1 and J is TRBJ2-2, with 7 bases matching TRBD2. This CDR3 is 16 amino acids long. Looked up from germline, CDR1 is MGHDK and CDR2 is SYGVNS. V gave up 4 bases and J gave up 0 bases; unmatched junction bases: 5. Together with reference TRBV25-1 and TRBJ2-2, the CDR3 gives the full variable domain: EADIYQTPRYLVIGTGKKITLECSQTMGHDKMYWYQQDPGMELHLIHYSYGVNSTEKGDLSSESTVSRIRTEHFPLTLESARPSHTSQYLCASSARGGSNTGELFFGEGSRLTVL.